This T cell receptor beta chain is drawn from a study of T cells in Graves' hyperthyroidism and ophthalmopathy. In this sample, this clonotype turned up many times. The CDR3 loop spans 13 amino acids. V was shortened by 5 bases and J by 6 bases, with 11 bases between the two germline ends. Germline-derived CDR1 and CDR2 are PRHDT and FYEKMQ (reference sequence). TCR beta CDR3 regions were amplified from RNA. The HTBI set primed first-round TCR CDR3 RT-PCR. TCRdb reprocessed the multiplex PCR reads via MiXCR and lists one record per CDR3 protein. This sample has fewer than 900,000 distinct CDR3 sequences, with around 20% found just once.

The V gene is TRBV13, the J gene TRBJ2-1; D ambiguous. This clonotype was obtained from a woman aged 45-65 years with Graves' hyperthyroidism that later progressed to Graves' ophthalmopathy. The specimen sequenced was blood. Written as DNA, the CDR3 is TGTGCCAGCAGCCAGGCCAGAGCCAATGAGCAGTTCTTC. Translating gives CASSQARANEQFF.